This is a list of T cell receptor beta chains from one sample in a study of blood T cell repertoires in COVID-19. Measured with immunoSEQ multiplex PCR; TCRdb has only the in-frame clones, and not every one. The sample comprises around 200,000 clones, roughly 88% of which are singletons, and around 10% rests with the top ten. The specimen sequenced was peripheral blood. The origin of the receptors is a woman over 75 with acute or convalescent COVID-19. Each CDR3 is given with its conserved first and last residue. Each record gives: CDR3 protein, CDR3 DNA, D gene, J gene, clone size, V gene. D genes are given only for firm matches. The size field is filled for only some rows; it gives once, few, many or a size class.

CDR3: CASSQDTGRRELFF; DNA: TGCGCCAGCAGCCAAGATACAGGGAGACGGGAACTGTTTTTT; D: NA; J: TRBJ1-4; size: NA; V: TRBV4-3
CDR3: CASSFNIQSEKLFF; DNA: TGTGCCAGCAGCTTTAACATTCAATCTGAAAAACTGTTTTTT; D: NA; J: TRBJ1-4; size: NA; V: TRBV11-2
CDR3: CASSPEASGFFSGANVLTF; DNA: TGTGCCAGCAGCCCTGAAGCTAGCGGGTTCTTCTCTGGGGCCAACGTCCTGACTTTC; D: TRBD2; J: TRBJ2-6; size: NA; V: TRBV9
CDR3: CASSQDRGAGGKTQYF; DNA: TGTGCCAGCAGCCAAGATAGGGGCGCGGGGGGGAAGACCCAGTACTTC; D: TRBD2; J: TRBJ2-5; size: NA; V: TRBV3-1/TRBV3-2
CDR3: CASSAGQGSTDTQYF; DNA: TGTGCCAGTAGTGCGGGACAGGGATCAACAGATACGCAGTATTTT; D: TRBD1; J: TRBJ2-3; size: NA; V: TRBV19
CDR3: CAWGAGTGYGYTF; DNA: TGTGCCTGGGGGGCCGGGACAGGGTATGGCTACACCTTC; D: TRBD1; J: TRBJ1-2; size: once; V: TRBV30
CDR3: CASSQGQGAGYEQYF; DNA: TGTGCCAGCTCCCAGGGACAGGGGGCAGGCTACGAGCAGTACTTC; D: TRBD1; J: TRBJ2-7; size: once; V: TRBV18
CDR3: CAIEWAYF; DNA: TGTGCCATCGAGTGGGCGTACTTC; D: NA; J: TRBJ2-4; size: NA; V: TRBV12-3/TRBV12-4
CDR3: CATSREEGDGYTF; DNA: TGTGCCACCAGCAGAGAAGAGGGGGATGGCTACACCTTC; D: NA; J: TRBJ1-2; size: medium-sized; V: TRBV15
CDR3: CASRTDLLERTQYF; DNA: TGTGCCAGCAGGACCGACTTATTAGAGAGGACCCAGTACTTC; D: NA; J: TRBJ2-5; size: once; V: TRBV2
CDR3: CAGGEANTGELFF; DNA: TGTGCCGGGGGGGAAGCGAACACCGGGGAGCTGTTTTTT; D: TRBD2; J: TRBJ2-2; size: NA; V: TRBV19
CDR3: CASSQDTVGQETQYF; DNA: TGTGCCAGTAGCCAGGACACGGTAGGACAAGAGACCCAGTACTTC; D: NA; J: TRBJ2-5; size: NA; V: TRBV19
CDR3: CASSQDGPGEKLFF; DNA: TGTGCCAGCAGCCAAGACGGACCAGGGGAAAAACTGTTTTTT; D: NA; J: TRBJ1-4; size: NA; V: TRBV3-1/TRBV3-2
CDR3: CASSLTSGGSYEQYF; DNA: TGTGCCAGTAGCCTGACTAGCGGGGGATCCTACGAGCAGTACTTC; D: TRBD2; J: TRBJ2-7; size: NA; V: TRBV19
CDR3: CASSLKGSSSYNEQFF; DNA: TGTGCCAGCAGCTTGAAGGGGTCAAGCTCCTACAATGAGCAGTTCTTC; D: NA; J: TRBJ2-1; size: once; V: TRBV7-9
CDR3: CASKFQLAGLDTQYF; DNA: TGTGCCAGCAAATTTCAACTAGCGGGGCTAGATACGCAGTATTTT; D: TRBD2; J: TRBJ2-3; size: NA; V: TRBV7-2
CDR3: CASSTGASGNQPQHF; DNA: TGTGCCAGCAGCACAGGGGCGTCTGGCAATCAGCCCCAGCATTTT; D: TRBD1; J: TRBJ1-5; size: NA; V: TRBV6-2/TRBV6-3
CDR3: CASSWRTGGTAPQHF; DNA: TGTGCCAGCAGCTGGAGAACAGGGGGAACTGCGCCCCAGCATTTT; D: TRBD1; J: TRBJ1-5; size: NA; V: TRBV7-2
CDR3: CASSLSGGINQPQHF; DNA: TGTGCCAGCAGTTTATCGGGGGGAATCAATCAGCCCCAGCATTTT; D: NA; J: TRBJ1-5; size: NA; V: TRBV27
CDR3: CASSQDQGAGGNIQYF; DNA: TGTGCCAGCAGCCAAGACCAGGGGGCCGGGGGAAACATTCAGTACTTC; D: TRBD1; J: TRBJ2-4; size: NA; V: TRBV14
CDR3: CSSGSGRDRETQYF; DNA: TGCAGCTCAGGTAGCGGGAGGGACCGGGAGACCCAGTACTTC; D: TRBD2; J: TRBJ2-5; size: NA; V: TRBV29-1
CDR3: CASSPRTGMNTEAFF; DNA: TGTGCCAGCAGCCCCCGGACAGGGATGAACACTGAAGCTTTCTTT; D: TRBD1; J: TRBJ1-1; size: NA; V: TRBV3-1/TRBV3-2
CDR3: CASGTTQGKDEQFF; DNA: TGTGCTAGTGGTACAACGCAGGGTAAGGATGAGCAGTTCTTC; D: NA; J: TRBJ2-1; size: once; V: TRBV12-5
CDR3: CASSLDGESTEAFF; DNA: TGTGCCAGCAGCTTAGACGGGGAGAGCACTGAAGCTTTCTTT; D: NA; J: TRBJ1-1; size: NA; V: TRBV7-7
CDR3: CASSQGLNRQETQYF; DNA: TGTGCCAGCAGCCAGGGACTTAATCGGCAAGAGACCCAGTACTTC; D: NA; J: TRBJ2-5; size: NA; V: TRBV3-1/TRBV3-2
CDR3: CASSQGRTGRNEQFF; DNA: TGCGCCAGCAGCCAAGGCCGGACAGGGCGGAATGAGCAGTTCTTC; D: TRBD1; J: TRBJ2-1; size: NA; V: TRBV4-3
CDR3: CASRRGFGQPQHF; DNA: TGTGCCAGCAGACGGGGTTTTGGTCAGCCCCAGCATTTT; D: NA; J: TRBJ1-5; size: NA; V: TRBV6-5
CDR3: CASSLGSAPLHF; DNA: TGTGCCAGCAGTTTAGGCAGTGCACCCCTCCACTTT; D: NA; J: TRBJ1-6; size: NA; V: TRBV12-3/TRBV12-4
CDR3: CASSLLQGNYEQYF; DNA: TGTGCCAGCAGTTTATTACAGGGAAACTACGAGCAGTACTTC; D: NA; J: TRBJ2-7; size: NA; V: TRBV28
CDR3: CASSARAGSYNSPLHF; DNA: TGTGCCAGCAGCGCCCGAGCGGGCTCCTATAATTCACCCCTCCACTTT; D: NA; J: TRBJ1-6; size: NA; V: TRBV3-1/TRBV3-2
CDR3: CASSRSPREDYGYTF; DNA: TGTGCCAGCAGCCGTTCTCCGAGGGAGGACTATGGCTACACCTTC; D: NA; J: TRBJ1-2; size: NA; V: TRBV3-1/TRBV3-2
CDR3: CASSLVRDYEQYF; DNA: TGTGCCAGCAGCTTAGTTAGAGACTACGAGCAGTACTTC; D: NA; J: TRBJ2-7; size: NA; V: TRBV11-2